The 5 T cell receptor beta chains given below trace back to one sample, sequenced in a study of T cell clonality in common variable immunodeficiency. Findings of the study overall: Common variable immunodeficiency TCR beta sequences reportedly had fewer deletions and N-nucleotide insertions.

Antigens of these TCRs are unknown. The method was immunoSEQ multiplex PCR; TCRdb's version includes in-frame clones alone and lacks a portion of them. Singletons are absent from the sample, which has over 11,000 clones. Sequenced material: peripheral blood mononuclear cells. These receptors were obtained from a human donor with common variable immunodeficiency.

This clone came up a few times. The CDR3 extends 3 residues past the end of the read, so its final part is completed from the germline J gene. This chain uses TRBV2 with TRBJ2-5; 7 nucleotides align to TRBD1. Germline assignment: CDR1 SNHLY and CDR2 FYNNEI. The J segment lost 2 bases and the V segment lost 7 bases, leaving 7 bases of the junction unmatched. The CDR3 consists of 14 residues. The sequenced CDR3 bases are TGTGCCAGCACCCGGGACAGCGGACAAGAGACC. Its translation is CASTRDSGQET. The complete CDR3 sequence is CASTRDSGQETQYF.

With regard to this clone: With the read ending 3 residues before the CDR3 end, the germline J gene is used to fill in that end. The chain combines TRBV2 with TRBJ2-3; no definite D call. The germline CDR1 and CDR2 sequences are SNHLY and FYNNEI. The V end lost 5 bases, the J end lost 0 bases, and 9 bases lay between the germline ends. The CDR3 sequence is 14 residues long. The DNA read from the CDR3 is TGTGCCAGCAGTCAGGAATCTAGCACAGATACG. Amino acid sequence: CASSQESSTDT. The CDR3 as a whole reads CASSQESSTDTQYF.

A few counts support this clone. From the germline J gene comes the end of the CDR3, since the read stops 3 residues before it. The chain carries TRBV18 and TRBJ2-3, with 9 nucleotides matching TRBD2. The CDR3 has 16 amino acids. Trimming cost V 5 bases and J 1 base; bases outside gene matches: 7. Germline CDR1 reads KGHSH; CDR2 reads LQKENI. CDR3 amino acids: CASSSPSGVRTDTQYF. The covered CDR3 bases are TGTGCCAGCTCATCCCCTAGCGGGGTGCGCACAGATACG.

With respect to this clone: The CDR3 goes on 3 residues after the read ends, and that part is filled in from the germline J gene. The rearrangement uses TRBV2 and TRBJ2-1, with D uncertain. The CDR3 is made up of 10 amino acids. The V and J ends lost 9 bases and 9 bases respectively, with 9 bases between them. Germline CDR1 SNHLY, CDR2 FYNNEI. The DNA read from the CDR3 is TGTGCCAGTATGACTGGTGAG. Its translation: CASMTGE. The whole CDR3 protein is CASMTGEQFF.

This clone was observed a few times. The CDR3 end is not reached by the read, which stops 3 residues before it; the germline J gene fills it in. The chain joins TRBV18 to TRBJ1-6; 9 nucleotides match TRBD1. V lost 2 bases and J lost 7; bases outside the gene matches: 0. CDR3 length: 14 residues. Germline-derived CDR1 and CDR2 are KGHSH and LQKENI. This CDR3 reads CASSPGTGNSPLHF. Incomplete CDR3 DNA: TGTGCCAGCTCACCAGGGACAGGGAATTCACCC. Full variable domain (missing parts from reference TRBV18 and TRBJ1-6): NAGVMQNPRHLVRRRGQEARLRCSPMKGHSHVYWYRQLPEEGLKFMVYLQKENIIDESGMPKERFSAEFPKEGPSILRIQQVVRGDSAAYFCASSPGTGNSPLHFGNGTRLTVT.